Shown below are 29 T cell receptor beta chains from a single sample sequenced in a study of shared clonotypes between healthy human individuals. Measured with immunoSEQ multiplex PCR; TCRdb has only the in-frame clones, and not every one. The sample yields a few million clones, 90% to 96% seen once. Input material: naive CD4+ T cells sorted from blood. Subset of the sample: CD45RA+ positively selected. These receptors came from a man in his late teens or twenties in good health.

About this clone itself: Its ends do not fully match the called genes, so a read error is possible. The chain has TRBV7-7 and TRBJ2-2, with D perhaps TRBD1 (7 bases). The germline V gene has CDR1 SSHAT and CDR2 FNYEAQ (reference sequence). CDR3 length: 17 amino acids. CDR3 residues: CASSLGGTASRTGELFF. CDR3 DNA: TGTGCTAGCAGCTTAGGGGGGACAGCCTCGAGAACCGGGGAGCTGTTTTTT.

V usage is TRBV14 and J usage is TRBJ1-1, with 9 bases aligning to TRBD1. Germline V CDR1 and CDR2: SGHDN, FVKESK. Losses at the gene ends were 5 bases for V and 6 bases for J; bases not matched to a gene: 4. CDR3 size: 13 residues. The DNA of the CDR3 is TGTGCCAGCAGCATGTGGACAGGGGCTGAAGCTTTCTTT. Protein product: CASSMWTGAEAFF.

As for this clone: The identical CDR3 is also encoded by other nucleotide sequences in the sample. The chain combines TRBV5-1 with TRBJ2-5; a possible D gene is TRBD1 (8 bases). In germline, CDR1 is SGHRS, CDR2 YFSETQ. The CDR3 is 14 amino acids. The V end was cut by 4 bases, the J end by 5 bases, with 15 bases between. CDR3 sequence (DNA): TGCGCCAGCAGCCTAGGACAGGGAGGGGAGACCCAGTACTTC. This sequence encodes CASSLGQGGETQYF.

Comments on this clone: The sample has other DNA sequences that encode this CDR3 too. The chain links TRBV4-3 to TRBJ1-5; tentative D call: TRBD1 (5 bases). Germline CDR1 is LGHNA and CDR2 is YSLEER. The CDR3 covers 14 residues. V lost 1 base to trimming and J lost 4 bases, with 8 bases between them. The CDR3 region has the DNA TGCGCCAGCAGCCAAGTAGCAGGGAATCAGCCCCAGCATTTT. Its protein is CASSQVAGNQPQHF.

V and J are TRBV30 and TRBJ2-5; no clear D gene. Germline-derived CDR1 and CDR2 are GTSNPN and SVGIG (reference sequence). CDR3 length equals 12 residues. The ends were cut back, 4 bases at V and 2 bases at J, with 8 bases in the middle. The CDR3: CAWNDGQETQYF. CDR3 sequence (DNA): TGTGCCTGGAATGACGGTCAAGAGACCCAGTACTTC.

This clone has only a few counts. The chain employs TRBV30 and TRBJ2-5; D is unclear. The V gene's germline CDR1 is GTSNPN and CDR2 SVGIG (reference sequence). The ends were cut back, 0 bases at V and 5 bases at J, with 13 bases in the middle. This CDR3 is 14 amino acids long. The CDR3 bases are TGTGCCTGGAGTGTAGGTCATCCTAAGGAGACCCAGTACTTC. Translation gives CAWSVGHPKETQYF.

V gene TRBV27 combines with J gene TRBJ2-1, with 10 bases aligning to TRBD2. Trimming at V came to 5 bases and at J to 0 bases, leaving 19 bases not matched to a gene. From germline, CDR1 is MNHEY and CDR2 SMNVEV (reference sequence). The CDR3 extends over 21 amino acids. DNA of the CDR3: TGTGCCAGCAGTCCGATAGGACTAGCGGAGGTATCAGTAAGCTCCTACAATGAGCAGTTCTTC. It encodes CASSPIGLAEVSVSSYNEQFF.

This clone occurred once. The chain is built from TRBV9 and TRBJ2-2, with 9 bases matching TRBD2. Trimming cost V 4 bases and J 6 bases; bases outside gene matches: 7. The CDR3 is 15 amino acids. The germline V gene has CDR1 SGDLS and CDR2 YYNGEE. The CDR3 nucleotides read TGTGCCAGCAGCCCCCGGCTAGCGGGACCCGGGGAGCTGTTTTTT. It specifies CASSPRLAGPGELFF.

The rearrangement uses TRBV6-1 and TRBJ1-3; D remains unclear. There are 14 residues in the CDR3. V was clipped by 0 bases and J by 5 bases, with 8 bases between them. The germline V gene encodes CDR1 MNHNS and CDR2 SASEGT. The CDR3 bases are TGTGCCAGCAGTGAAGCAGGGATTAGAAACACCATATATTTT. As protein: CASSEAGIRNTIYF.

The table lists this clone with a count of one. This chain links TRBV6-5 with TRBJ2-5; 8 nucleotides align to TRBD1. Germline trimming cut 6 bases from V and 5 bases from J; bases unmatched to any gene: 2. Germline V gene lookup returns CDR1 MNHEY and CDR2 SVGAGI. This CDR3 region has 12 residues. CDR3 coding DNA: TGTGCCAGCAGGGACAGGGTTGAGACCCAGTACTTC. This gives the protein CASRDRVETQYF.

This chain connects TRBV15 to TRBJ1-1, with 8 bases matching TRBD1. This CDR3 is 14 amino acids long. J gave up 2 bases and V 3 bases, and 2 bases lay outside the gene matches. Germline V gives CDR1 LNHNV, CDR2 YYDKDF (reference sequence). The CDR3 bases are TGTGCCACCAGCAGGCAGGGGGCAAACACTGAAGCTTTCTTT. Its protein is CATSRQGANTEAFF.

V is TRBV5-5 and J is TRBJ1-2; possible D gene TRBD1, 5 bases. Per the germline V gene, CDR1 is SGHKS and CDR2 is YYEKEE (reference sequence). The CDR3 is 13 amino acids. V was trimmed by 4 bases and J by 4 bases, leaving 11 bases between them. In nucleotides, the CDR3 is TGTGCCAGCAGCCGGGACGGCACCTATGGCTACACCTTC. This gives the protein CASSRDGTYGYTF.

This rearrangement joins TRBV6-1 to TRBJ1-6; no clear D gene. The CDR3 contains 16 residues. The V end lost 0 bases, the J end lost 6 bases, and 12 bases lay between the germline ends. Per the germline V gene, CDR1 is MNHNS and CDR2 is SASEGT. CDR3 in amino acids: CASSEARTKGNSPLHF. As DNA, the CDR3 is TGTGCCAGCAGTGAAGCGCGGACCAAGGGTAATTCACCCCTCCACTTT.

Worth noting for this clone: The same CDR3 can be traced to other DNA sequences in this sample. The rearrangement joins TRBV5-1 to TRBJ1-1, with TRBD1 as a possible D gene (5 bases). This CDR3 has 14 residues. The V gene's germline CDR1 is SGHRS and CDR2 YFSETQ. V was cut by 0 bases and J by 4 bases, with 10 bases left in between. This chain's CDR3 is CASSLGQGSTEAFF. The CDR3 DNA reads TGCGCCAGCAGCTTGGGGCAGGGAAGCACTGAAGCTTTCTTT.

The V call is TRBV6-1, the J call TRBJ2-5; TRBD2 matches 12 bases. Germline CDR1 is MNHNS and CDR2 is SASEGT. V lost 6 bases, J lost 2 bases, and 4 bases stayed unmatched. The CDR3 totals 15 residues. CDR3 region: CASRRTSGAQETQYF. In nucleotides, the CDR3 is TGTGCCAGCAGGAGGACTAGCGGGGCACAAGAGACCCAGTACTTC.

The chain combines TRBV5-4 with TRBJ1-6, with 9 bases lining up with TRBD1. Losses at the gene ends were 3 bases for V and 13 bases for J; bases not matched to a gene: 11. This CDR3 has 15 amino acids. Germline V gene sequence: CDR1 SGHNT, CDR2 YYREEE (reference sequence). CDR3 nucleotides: TGTGCCAGCAGCTGGACGGGACAGGGAAATGGGCCCCTCCACTTT. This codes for CASSWTGQGNGPLHF.

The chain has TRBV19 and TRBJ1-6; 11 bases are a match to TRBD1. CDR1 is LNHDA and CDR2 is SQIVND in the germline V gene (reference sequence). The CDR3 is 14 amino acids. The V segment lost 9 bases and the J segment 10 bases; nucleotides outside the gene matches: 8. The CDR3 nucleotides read TGTGCCAGCCGCCGGGACAGGGGGACCTCACCCCTCCACTTT. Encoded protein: CASRRDRGTSPLHF.

The CDR3 bases are TGTGCCAGCAGCTTTGGCTATGGCGGGAGGTCCTACGAGCAGTACTTC. Encoded protein: CASSFGYGGRSYEQYF. This rearrangement joins TRBV7-2 to TRBJ2-7; the match to TRBD2 covers 8 bases. Germline CDR1 is SGHTA and CDR2 is FQGNSA. CDR3 length: 16 residues. V lost 3 bases, J lost 1 base, and 8 bases stayed unmatched.

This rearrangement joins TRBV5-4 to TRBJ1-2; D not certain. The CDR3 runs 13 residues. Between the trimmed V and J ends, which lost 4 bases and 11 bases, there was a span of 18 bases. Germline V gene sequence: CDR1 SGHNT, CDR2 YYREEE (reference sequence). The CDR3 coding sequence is TGTGCCAGCAGCCTGAGTTCAGGTAGCGGGTACACCTTC. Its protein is CASSLSSGSGYTF.

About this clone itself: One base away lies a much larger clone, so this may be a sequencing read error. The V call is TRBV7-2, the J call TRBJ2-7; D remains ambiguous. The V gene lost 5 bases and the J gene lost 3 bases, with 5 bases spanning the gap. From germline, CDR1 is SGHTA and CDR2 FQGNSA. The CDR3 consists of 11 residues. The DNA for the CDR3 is TGTGCCAGCAGCCCCTACTACGAGCAGTACTTC. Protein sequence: CASSPYYEQYF.

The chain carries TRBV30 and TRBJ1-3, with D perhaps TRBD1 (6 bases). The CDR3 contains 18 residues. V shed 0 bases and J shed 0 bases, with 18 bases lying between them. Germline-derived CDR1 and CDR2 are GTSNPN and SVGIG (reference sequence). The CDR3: CAWSVATGSVISGNTIYF. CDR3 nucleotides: TGTGCCTGGAGTGTAGCGACAGGATCCGTTATCTCTGGAAACACCATATATTTT.

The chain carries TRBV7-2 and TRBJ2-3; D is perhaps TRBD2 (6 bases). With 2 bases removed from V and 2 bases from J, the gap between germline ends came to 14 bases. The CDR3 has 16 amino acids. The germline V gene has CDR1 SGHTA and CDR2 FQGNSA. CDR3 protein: CASSLLTGVPTDTQYF. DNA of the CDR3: TGTGCCAGCAGCTTACTCACGGGAGTCCCCACAGATACGCAGTATTTT. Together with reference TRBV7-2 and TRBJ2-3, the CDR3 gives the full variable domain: GAGVSQSPSNKVTEKGKDVELRCDPISGHTALYWYRQSLGQGLEFLIYFQGNSAPDKSGLPSDRFSAERTGGSVSTLTIQRTQQEDSAVYLCASSLLTGVPTDTQYFGPGTRLTVL.

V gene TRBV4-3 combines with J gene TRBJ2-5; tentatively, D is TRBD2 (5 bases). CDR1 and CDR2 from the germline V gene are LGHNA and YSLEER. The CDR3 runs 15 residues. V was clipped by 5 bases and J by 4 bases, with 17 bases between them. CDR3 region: CASSALREYSETQYF. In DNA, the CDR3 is TGCGCCAGCAGCGCCCTAAGGGAGTACTCAGAGACCCAGTACTTC.

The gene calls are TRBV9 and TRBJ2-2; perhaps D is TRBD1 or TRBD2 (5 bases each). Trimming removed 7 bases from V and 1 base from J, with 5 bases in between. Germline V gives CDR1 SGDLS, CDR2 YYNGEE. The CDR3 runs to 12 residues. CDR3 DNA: TGTGCCAGCGGGGGGAACACCGGGGAGCTGTTTTTT. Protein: CASGGNTGELFF.

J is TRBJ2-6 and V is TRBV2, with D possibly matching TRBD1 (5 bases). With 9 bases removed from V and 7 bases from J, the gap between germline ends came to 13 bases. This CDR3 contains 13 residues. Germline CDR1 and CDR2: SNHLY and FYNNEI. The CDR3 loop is CASTQDFANVLTF. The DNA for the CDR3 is TGTGCCAGTACACAGGATTTTGCCAACGTCCTGACTTTC. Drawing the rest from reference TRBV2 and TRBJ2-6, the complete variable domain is EPEVTQTPSHQVTQMGQEVILRCVPISNHLYFYWYRQILGQKVEFLVSFYNNEISEKSEIFDDQFSVERPDGSNFTLKIRSTKLEDSAMYFCASTQDFANVLTFGAGSRLTVL.

The CDR3 spells CASSQGAVNTEAFF. The CDR3 nucleotides read TGTGCCAGTAGTCAGGGGGCGGTGAACACTGAAGCTTTCTTT. The chain couples TRBV6-4 to TRBJ1-1, with 8 bases identical to TRBD1. Germline V gene data show CDR1 as MRHNA and CDR2 as SNTAGT. Germline trimming cut 9 bases from V and 0 bases from J; bases unmatched to any gene: 6. The CDR3 loop spans 14 amino acids.

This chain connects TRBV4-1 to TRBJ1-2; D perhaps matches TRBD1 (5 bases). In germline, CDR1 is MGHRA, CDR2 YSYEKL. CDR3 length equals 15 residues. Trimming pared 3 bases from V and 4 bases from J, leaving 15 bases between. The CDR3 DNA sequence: TGCGCCAGCAGCCACCCGTGGGGGGACTTCTATGGCTACACCTTC. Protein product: CASSHPWGDFYGYTF.

In DNA, the CDR3 is TGTGCCAGCAGTTACGCCAGCGGGGAACAGTATTTT. Protein: CASSYASGEQYF. The chain employs TRBV6-5 and TRBJ2-3; 7 bases are a match to TRBD2. The CDR3 contains 12 residues. The J segment lost 12 bases and the V segment lost 2 bases, leaving 5 bases of the junction unmatched. Germline assignment: CDR1 MNHEY and CDR2 SVGAGI.

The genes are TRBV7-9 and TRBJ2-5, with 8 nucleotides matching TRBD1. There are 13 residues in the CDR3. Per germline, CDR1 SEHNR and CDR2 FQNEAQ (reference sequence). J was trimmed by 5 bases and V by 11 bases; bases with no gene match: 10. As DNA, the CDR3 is TGTGCCTCTGGCAGGGGGCGCGTGGAGACCCAGTACTTC. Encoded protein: CASGRGRVETQYF.